Listed below are T cell receptor beta chains from one sample, sequenced in a study of pediatric ulcerative colitis. Assay used: immunoSEQ multiplex PCR; TCRdb lists only in-frame clones, some missing. This table has about 36,000 clones, about 80% appearing once. The sequencing sample was made of gut tissue. Receptors originate from a boy aged 5-17 years with moderate ulcerative colitis. Both conserved end residues are part of each CDR3. A D gene is named only where the DNA matches it firmly. A clone size is listed for some rows: how often the clone was seen (once, few, many), or a class if it is expanded.

>TRBV11-2|.|.|TRBJ1-1
TGTGCCAGCCGGGTGCACATGAACACTGAAGCTTTCTTT
CASRVHMNTEAFF
>TRBV5-1|.|.|TRBJ1-1
TGCGCCAGCAACCCCGGGCAGGGTCAAACTGAAGCTTTCTTT
CASNPGQGQTEAFF
>TRBV7-2|.|TRBD1|TRBJ2-7
TGTGCCAGCAGCACCCTAGGGACAGGGGCGTCCTACGAGCAGTACTTC
CASSTLGTGASYEQYF
>TRBV6-1|.|TRBD1|TRBJ1-5
TGTGCCAGCGGCCTGACAGGGGTCAATCAGCCCCAGCATTTT
CASGLTGVNQPQHF
>TRBV19|.|TRBD1|TRBJ1-1
TGTGCCAGTAGTATGGGACAGCCTATGAACACTGAAGCTTTCTTT
CASSMGQPMNTEAFF
>TRBV19|.|TRBD1|TRBJ1-5
TGTGCCAGTAGTATGGGTTGGGGGACAGGGAATCAGCCCCAGCATTTT
CASSMGWGTGNQPQHF
>TRBV23-1|.|.|TRBJ2-7
TGCGCCAGCAGTCAATCCACAGGACAGTACTTC
CASSQSTGQYF
>TRBV5-1|.|.|TRBJ2-1
TGCGCCAGCAGCTTGGACCGACTAGTCGATGAGCAGTTCTTC
CASSLDRLVDEQFF
>TRBV7-7|.|.|TRBJ1-1
TGTGCCGTCCGGGGGGGAGCGGACACTGAAGCTTTCTTT
CAVRGGADTEAFF
>TRBV6-1|.|.|TRBJ2-3
TGTGCCAGCAGTGCCGTTGGGGGGCAAGGCACAGATACGCAGTATTTT
CASSAVGGQGTDTQYF
>TRBV7-2|.|.|TRBJ2-5
TGTGCCAGCAGCCCTCAAAGGTACCAAGAGACCCAGTACTTC
CASSPQRYQETQYF
>TRBV10-3|.|TRBD1|TRBJ2-7
TGTGCCATCAGTGAGTCCACGACAGGGTCCTACGAGCAGTACTTC
CAISESTTGSYEQYF
>TRBV5-1|few|.|TRBJ2-1
TGCGCCAGCAGCCTAGGACCCGGGACGGTCTCCTACAATGAGCAGTTCTTC
CASSLGPGTVSYNEQFF
>TRBV5-4|.|TRBD1|TRBJ1-2
TGTGCCAGCAGCTTAGGGGGCCTCGGCTATGGCTACACCTTC
CASSLGGLGYGYTF
>TRBV18|.|TRBD2|TRBJ2-2
TGTGCCAGCTCACACGTGACTAGCGGGGGCACCGGGGAGCTGTTTTTT
CASSHVTSGGTGELFF
>TRBV7-2|.|.|TRBJ1-2
TGTGCCAGCACCCTTGGGGGGCGCTCCGATGGCTACACCTTC
CASTLGGRSDGYTF
>TRBV19|.|.|TRBJ1-1
TGTGCCAGTAGTATACAGATGAACACTGAAGCTTTCTTT
CASSIQMNTEAFF
>TRBV20-1|once|.|TRBJ2-3
TGCAGTGGGGGGGCCGAAGATACGCAGTATTTT
CSGGAEDTQYF
>TRBV4-1|.|TRBD2|TRBJ2-5
TGCGCCAGCAGCCAAGATCGTGGCGGACTAGGCCGAGAGACCCAGTACTTC
CASSQDRGGLGRETQYF
>TRBV18|.|.|TRBJ2-1
TGTGCCAGCTCACCAATCAGCACCGATGGTGAGCAGTTCTTC
CASSPISTDGEQFF
>TRBV7-2|.|.|TRBJ2-7
TGTGCCAGCAGCTTAGGGCCGAGGACACTGGCAAGCGAGCAGTACTTC
CASSLGPRTLASEQYF
>TRBV9|.|.|TRBJ2-3
TGTGCCAGCAGCCCCGACCCCCAAGATACGCAGTATTTT
CASSPDPQDTQYF
>TRBV7-9|.|.|TRBJ1-3
TGTGCCAGCCAGACAGACTCTGGAAACACCATATATTTT
CASQTDSGNTIYF
>TRBV9|.|TRBD2|TRBJ2-5
TGTGCCAGCAGCGTAGCGCCACAGACTAGCGGGAGGCCAGAGACCCAGTACTTC
CASSVAPQTSGRPETQYF
>TRBV20-1|.|.|TRBJ2-7
TGCAGTGCGGGGGAGTGGGACGAGCAGTACTTC
CSAGEWDEQYF
>TRBV7-9|few|.|TRBJ2-5
TGTGCCAGCAGCTTAGATAGAGAGACCCAGTACTTC
CASSLDRETQYF
>TRBV15|.|.|TRBJ1-1
TGTGCCACCAGCAGAGGTGGTGAAGCTTTCTTT
CATSRGGEAFF
>TRBV5-1|.|.|TRBJ2-5
TGCGCCAGCAGCTTGGTCGCAGAGACCCAGTACTTC
CASSLVAETQYF
>TRBV19|.|.|TRBJ2-7
TGTGCCAGTAGTAGGGGTGACGTGGGTCCCTACGAGCAGTACTTC
CASSRGDVGPYEQYF
>TRBV19|.|.|TRBJ2-1
TGTGCCAGTAGGAGGACTACTTACAATGAGCAGTTCTTC
CASRRTTYNEQFF
>TRBV5-1|.|.|TRBJ1-2
TGCGCCAGCACCATTGGGGGCTCCACAGGGTCTCTCTATGGCTACACCTTC
CASTIGGSTGSLYGYTF
>TRBV19|.|TRBD2|TRBJ2-2
TGTGCCAGTAGTGTTTTAGCGGGACTAAACACCGGGGAGCTGTTTTTT
CASSVLAGLNTGELFF
>TRBV7-2|.|.|TRBJ2-7
TGTGCCAGCAGCCCAACGGTCTTGAGCCCCTCCTACGAGCAGTACTTC
CASSPTVLSPSYEQYF
>TRBV7-6|.|.|TRBJ2-1
TGTGCCAGCAGCGAGAGGACTGCCCTCTTTGAGCAGTTCTTC
CASSERTALFEQFF
>TRBV5-1|.|.|TRBJ1-2
TGCGCCAGCAGCTTGACGGCGGGATTTTATGGCTACACCTTC
CASSLTAGFYGYTF
>TRBV5-1|few|.|TRBJ2-1
TGCGCCAGCAGCCCCGGACAGACCTACAATGAGCAGTTCTTC
CASSPGQTYNEQFF
>TRBV2|.|TRBD2|TRBJ2-7
TGTGCCAGCAGTGATTATAGCGGGAGCATCTACGAGCAGTACTTC
CASSDYSGSIYEQYF
>TRBV6-1|few|TRBD1|TRBJ2-7
TGTGCCAGCAGTGAACGGCAGGGGGCCCACGAGCAGTACTTC
CASSERQGAHEQYF
>TRBV5-1|.|.|TRBJ2-5
TGCGCCAGCAGCTTGGGGACCACAAAAGAGACCCAGTACTTC
CASSLGTTKETQYF
>TRBV29-1|.|.|TRBJ2-7
TGCAGCGTTGGGGACGCCACGAGACTCCACGAGCAGTACTTC
CSVGDATRLHEQYF